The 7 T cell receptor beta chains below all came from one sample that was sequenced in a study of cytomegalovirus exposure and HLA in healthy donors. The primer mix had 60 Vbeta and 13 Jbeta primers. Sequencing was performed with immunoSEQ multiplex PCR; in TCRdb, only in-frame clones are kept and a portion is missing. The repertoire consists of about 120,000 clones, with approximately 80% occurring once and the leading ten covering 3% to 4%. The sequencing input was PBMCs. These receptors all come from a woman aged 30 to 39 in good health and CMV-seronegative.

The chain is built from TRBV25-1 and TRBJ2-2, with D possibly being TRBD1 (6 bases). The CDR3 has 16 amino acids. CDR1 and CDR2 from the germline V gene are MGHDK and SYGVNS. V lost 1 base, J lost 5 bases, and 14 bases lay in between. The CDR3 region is CASSEFSGVQTGELFF. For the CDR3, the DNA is TGTGCCAGCAGTGAATTTTCAGGGGTCCAGACCGGGGAGCTGTTTTTT. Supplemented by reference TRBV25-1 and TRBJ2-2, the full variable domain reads EADIYQTPRYLVIGTGKKITLECSQTMGHDKMYWYQQDPGMELHLIHYSYGVNSTEKGDLSSESTVSRIRTEHFPLTLESARPSHTSQYLCASSEFSGVQTGELFFGEGSRLTVL.

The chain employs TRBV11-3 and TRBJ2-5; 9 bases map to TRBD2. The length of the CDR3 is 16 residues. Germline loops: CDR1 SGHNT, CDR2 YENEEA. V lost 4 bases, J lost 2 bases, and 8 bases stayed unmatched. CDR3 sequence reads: CASSSYSGSGQETQYF. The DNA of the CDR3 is TGTGCCAGCAGCTCATATAGCGGGAGTGGGCAAGAGACCCAGTACTTC.

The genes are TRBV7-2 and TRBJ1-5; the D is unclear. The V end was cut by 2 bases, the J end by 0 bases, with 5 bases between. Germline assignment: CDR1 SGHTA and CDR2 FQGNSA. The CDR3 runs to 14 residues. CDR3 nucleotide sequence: TGTGCCAGCAGCTTAACAGATAGCAATCAGCCCCAGCATTTT. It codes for CASSLTDSNQPQHF.

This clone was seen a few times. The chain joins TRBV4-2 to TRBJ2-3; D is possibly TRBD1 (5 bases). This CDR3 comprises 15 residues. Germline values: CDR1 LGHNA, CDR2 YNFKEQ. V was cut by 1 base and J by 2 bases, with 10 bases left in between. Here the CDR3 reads CASSQGPRDTDTQYF. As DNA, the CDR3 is TGTGCCAGCAGCCAAGGCCCCAGGGACACAGATACGCAGTATTTT.

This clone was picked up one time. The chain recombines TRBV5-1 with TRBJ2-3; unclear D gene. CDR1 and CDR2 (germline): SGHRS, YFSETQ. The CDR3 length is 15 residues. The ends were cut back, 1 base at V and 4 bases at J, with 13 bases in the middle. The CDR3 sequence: CASSLPNSPADTQYF. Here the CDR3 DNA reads TGCGCCAGCAGCTTGCCCAACTCGCCGGCAGATACGCAGTATTTT.

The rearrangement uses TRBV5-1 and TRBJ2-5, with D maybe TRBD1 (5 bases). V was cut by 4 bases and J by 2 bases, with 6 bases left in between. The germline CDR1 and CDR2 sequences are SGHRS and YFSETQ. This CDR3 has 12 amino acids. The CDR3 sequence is CASSDSQETQYF. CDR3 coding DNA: TGCGCCAGCAGCGACAGTCAAGAGACCCAGTACTTC.

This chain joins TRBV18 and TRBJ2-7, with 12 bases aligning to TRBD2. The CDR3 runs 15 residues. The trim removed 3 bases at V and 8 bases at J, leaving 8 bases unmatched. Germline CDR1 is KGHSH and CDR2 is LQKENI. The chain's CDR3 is CASSPSSGRATKQYF. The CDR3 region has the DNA TGTGCCAGCTCACCGTCTAGCGGGAGGGCAACGAAGCAGTACTTC.